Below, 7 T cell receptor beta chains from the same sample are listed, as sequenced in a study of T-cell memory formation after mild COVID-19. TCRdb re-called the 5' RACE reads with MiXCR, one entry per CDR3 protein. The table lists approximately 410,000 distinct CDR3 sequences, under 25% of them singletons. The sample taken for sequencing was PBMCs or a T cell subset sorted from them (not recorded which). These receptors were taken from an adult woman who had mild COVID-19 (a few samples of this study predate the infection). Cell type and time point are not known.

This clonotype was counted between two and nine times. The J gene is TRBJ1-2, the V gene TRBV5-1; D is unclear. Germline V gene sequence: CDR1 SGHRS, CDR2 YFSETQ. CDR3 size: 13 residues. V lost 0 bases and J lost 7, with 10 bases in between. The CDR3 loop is CASSLDEASGYTF. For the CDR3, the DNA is TGCGCCAGCAGCTTGGATGAGGCATCTGGCTACACCTTC. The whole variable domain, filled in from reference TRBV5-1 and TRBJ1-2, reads KAGVTQTPRYLIKTRGQQVTLSCSPISGHRSVSWYQQTPGQGLQFLFEYFSETQRNKGNFPGRFSGRQFSNSRSEMNVSTLELGDSALYLCASSLDEASGYTFGSGTRLTVV.

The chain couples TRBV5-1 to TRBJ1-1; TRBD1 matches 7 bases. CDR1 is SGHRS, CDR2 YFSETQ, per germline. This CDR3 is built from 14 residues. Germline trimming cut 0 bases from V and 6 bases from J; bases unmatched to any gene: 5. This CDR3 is CASSLAPGGAEAFF. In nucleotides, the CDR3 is TGCGCCAGCAGCTTGGCCCCAGGGGGGGCTGAAGCTTTCTTT.

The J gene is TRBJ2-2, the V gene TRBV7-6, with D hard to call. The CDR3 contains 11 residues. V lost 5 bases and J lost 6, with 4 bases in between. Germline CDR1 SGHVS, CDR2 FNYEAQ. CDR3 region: CASSHSGELFF. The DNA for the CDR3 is TGTGCCAGCAGCCATTCCGGGGAGCTGTTTTTT.

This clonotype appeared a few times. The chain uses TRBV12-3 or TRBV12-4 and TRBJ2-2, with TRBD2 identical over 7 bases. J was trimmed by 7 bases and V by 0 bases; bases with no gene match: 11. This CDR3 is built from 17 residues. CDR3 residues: CASSLASTSADGGELFF. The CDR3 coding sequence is TGTGCCAGCAGTTTAGCGTCCACTAGCGCCGACGGCGGGGAGCTGTTTTTT.

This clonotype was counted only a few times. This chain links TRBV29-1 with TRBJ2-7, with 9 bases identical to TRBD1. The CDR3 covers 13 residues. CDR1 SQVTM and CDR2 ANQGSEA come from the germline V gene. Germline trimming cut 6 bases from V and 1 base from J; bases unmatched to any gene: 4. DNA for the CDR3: TGCAGCGTCGAGACAGGGGGTTCCTACGAGCAGTACTTC. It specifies CSVETGGSYEQYF.

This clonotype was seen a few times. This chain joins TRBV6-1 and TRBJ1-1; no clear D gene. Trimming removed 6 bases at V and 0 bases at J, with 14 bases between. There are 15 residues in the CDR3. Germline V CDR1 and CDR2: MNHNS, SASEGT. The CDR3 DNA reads TGTGCCAGCAGAAAGAACAGAAATGTGAACACTGAAGCTTTCTTT. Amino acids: CASRKNRNVNTEAFF.

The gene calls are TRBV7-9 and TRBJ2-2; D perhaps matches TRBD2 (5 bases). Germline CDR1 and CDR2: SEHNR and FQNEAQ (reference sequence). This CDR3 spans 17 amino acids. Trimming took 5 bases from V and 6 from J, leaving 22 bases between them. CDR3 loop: CASSLGVPTLTPGELFF. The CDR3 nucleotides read TGTGCCAGCAGCCTCGGGGTTCCGACCCTCACCCCCGGGGAGCTGTTTTTT.